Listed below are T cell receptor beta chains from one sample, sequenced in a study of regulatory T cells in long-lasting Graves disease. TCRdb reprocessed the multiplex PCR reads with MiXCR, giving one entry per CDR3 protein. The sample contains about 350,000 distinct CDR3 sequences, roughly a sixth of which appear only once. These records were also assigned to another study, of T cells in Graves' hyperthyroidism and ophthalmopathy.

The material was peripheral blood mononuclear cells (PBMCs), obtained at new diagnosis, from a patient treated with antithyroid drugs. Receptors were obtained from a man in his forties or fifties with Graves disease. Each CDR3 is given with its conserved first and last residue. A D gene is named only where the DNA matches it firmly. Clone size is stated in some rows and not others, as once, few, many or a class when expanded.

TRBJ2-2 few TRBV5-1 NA CASSEGSGELFF TGCGCCAGCAGCGAGGGGTCCGGGGAGCTGTTTTTT
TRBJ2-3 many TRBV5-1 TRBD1 CASSLGTGGGEATDTQYF TGCGCCAGCAGCTTAGGGACAGGGGGCGGCGAGGCCACAGATACGCAGTATTTT
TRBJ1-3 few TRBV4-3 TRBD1 CASSPRQGSPIYF TGCGCCAGCAGCCCGAGACAGGGAAGCCCCATATATTTT
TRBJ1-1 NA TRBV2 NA CASRQTPRTANTKAFF TGTGCCAGCAGACAAACTCCCCGGACGGCGAACACTAAAGCTTTCTTT
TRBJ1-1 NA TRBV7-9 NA CASSLAGVFTEAFF TGTGCCAGCAGCTTAGCAGGGGTCTTCACTGAAGCTTTCTTT
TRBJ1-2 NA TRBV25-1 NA CASSEQGIGYGYTF TGTGCCAGCAGTGAGCAGGGTATTGGCTATGGCTACACCTTC
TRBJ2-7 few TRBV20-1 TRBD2 CSARDLAGGYEQYF TGCAGTGCTAGAGATCTAGCGGGGGGTTACGAGCAGTACTTC
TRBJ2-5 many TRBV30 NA CAWSRDWQETQYF TGTGCCTGGAGTAGGGACTGGCAAGAGACCCAGTACTTC
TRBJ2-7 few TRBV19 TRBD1 CASSNSRTGTYEQYF TGTGCCAGTAGTAACTCCCGGACAGGCACCTACGAGCAGTACTTC
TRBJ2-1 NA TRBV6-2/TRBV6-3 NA CASSDHHGYNEQFF TGTGCCAGCAGTGACCACCACGGGTACAATGAGCAGTTCTTC
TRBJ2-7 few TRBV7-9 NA CASSFPGAPGQYF TGTGCCAGCAGCTTTCCGGGGGCCCCCGGGCAGTACTTC
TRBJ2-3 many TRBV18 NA CASSPYDSSSTDTQYF TGTGCCAGCTCACCTTACGACAGTTCTAGCACAGATACGCAGTATTTT
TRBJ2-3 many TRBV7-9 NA CASSRRLADTQYF TGTGCCAGCAGCCGAAGACTAGCAGATACGCAGTATTTT
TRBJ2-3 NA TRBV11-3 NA CASSLEARGVPDTQYF TGTGCCAGCAGCTTAGAGGCTCGTGGGGTTCCAGATACGCAGTATTTT
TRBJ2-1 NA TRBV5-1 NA CASSFTTSSYNEQFF TGCGCCAGCAGCTTCACGACGAGCTCCTACAATGAGCAGTTCTTC
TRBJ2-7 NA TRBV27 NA CASRRLTLSHEQYF TGTGCCAGCAGGAGGCTAACTCTAAGCCACGAGCAGTACTTC
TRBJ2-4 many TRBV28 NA CASSLLVGDPPAKNIQYF TGTGCCAGCAGTTTATTAGTTGGGGACCCCCCTGCCAAAAACATTCAGTACTTC
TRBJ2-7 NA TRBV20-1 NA CSAGHRTATYEQYF TGCAGTGCGGGGCACCGGACCGCGACCTACGAGCAGTACTTC
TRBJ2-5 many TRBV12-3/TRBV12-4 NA CASSLRGTQYF TGTGCCAGCAGTTTAAGGGGGACCCAGTACTTC
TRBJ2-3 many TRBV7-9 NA CASSLRLSPRTDTQYF TGTGCCAGCAGCTTAAGACTCAGCCCCCGCACAGATACGCAGTATTTT
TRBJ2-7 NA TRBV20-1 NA CSAGLLVYSYEQYF TGCAGTGCCGGTCTTTTGGTCTACTCCTACGAGCAGTACTTC
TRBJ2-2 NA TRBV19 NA CASKRQSATGELFF TGTGCCAGTAAGCGGCAGTCTGCCACCGGGGAGCTGTTTTTT
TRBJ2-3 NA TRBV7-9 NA CASSPRDGYTDTQYF TGTGCCAGCAGCCCAAGGGACGGATACACAGATACGCAGTATTTT
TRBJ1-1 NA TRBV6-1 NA CASRILQENTEAFF TGTGCCAGCAGGATACTACAGGAAAACACTGAAGCTTTCTTT
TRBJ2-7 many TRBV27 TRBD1 CASSFGQGAEQYF TGTGCCAGCAGTTTCGGACAGGGGGCCGAGCAGTACTTC
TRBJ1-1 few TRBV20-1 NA CSAQGGTVNLDTEAFF TGCAGTGCTCAGGGCGGGACGGTTAATTTGGACACTGAAGCTTTCTTT
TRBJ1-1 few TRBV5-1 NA CASSLAPANTEAFF TGCGCCAGCAGCTTGGCCCCGGCGAACACTGAAGCTTTCTTT
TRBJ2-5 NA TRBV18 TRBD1 CASSPITGTGKETQYF TGTGCCAGCTCACCGATCACCGGGACAGGGAAAGAGACCCAGTACTTC
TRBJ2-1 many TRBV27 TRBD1 CASSPASGGDNEQFF TGTGCCAGCAGCCCCGCGTCAGGGGGTGACAATGAGCAGTTCTTC
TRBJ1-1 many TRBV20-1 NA CSAILIARGSEAFF TGCAGTGCTATCCTTATTGCTAGGGGCTCTGAAGCTTTCTTT
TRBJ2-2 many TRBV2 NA CASRGAAPNTGELFF TGTGCCAGCAGGGGGGCAGCCCCGAACACCGGGGAGCTGTTTTTT
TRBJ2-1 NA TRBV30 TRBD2 CAGMLAGGTNNERFF TGTGCCGGAATGTTAGCGGGGGGGACCAACAATGAGCGGTTCTTC
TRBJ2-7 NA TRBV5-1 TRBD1 CASSLRTGGISYEQYF TGCGCCAGCAGCCTCCGGACAGGGGGCATAAGTTACGAGCAGTACTTC
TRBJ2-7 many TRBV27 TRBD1 CASSLGPGQGYEQYF TGTGCCAGCAGTTTAGGGCCGGGACAGGGCTACGAGCAGTACTTC
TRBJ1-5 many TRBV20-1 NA CSASRHAVGNQPQHF TGCAGTGCTAGTCGTCATGCGGTGGGCAATCAGCCCCAGCATTTT
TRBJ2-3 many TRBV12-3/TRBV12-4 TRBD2 CASTLAGVTDTQYF TGTGCCAGCACCTTAGCGGGGGTGACAGATACGCAGTATTTT
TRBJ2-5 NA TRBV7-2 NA CASSPYDETQYF TGTGCCAGCAGCCCCTATGACGAGACCCAGTACTTC
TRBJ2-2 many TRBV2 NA CASSDIGELFF TGTGCCAGCAGTGACATCGGGGAGCTGTTTTTT
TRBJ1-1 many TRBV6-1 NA CASSTYPALGNTEAFF TGTGCCAGCAGTACTTACCCCGCCTTGGGGAACACTGAAGCTTTCTTT